Following are 4 T cell receptor beta chains from one sample sequenced in a study of blood T cell repertoires in COVID-19. Generated by immunoSEQ multiplex PCR, the TCRdb table keeps only in-frame clones and is missing some. The table has more than 100,000 clones, around 88% seen once. Sequencing used peripheral blood. The receptor set was obtained from a woman aged 50 to 60 with active or convalescent COVID-19.

This clone was recorded a few times. The V gene is TRBV6-2 or TRBV6-3, the J gene TRBJ2-7; D gene ambiguous. V was pared by 2 bases and J by 5 bases, with 13 bases between. CDR3 length: 14 amino acids. Germline V gene data show CDR1 as MNHEY and CDR2 as SVGEGT. The CDR3 DNA is TGTGCCAGCAGTTACACCCACTACCGACACGAGCAGTACTTC. This gives the protein CASSYTHYRHEQYF.

The gene calls are TRBV28 and TRBJ2-1; 11 bases match TRBD2. V lost 5 bases and J lost 10; bases outside the gene matches: 7. The CDR3 runs to 14 residues. CDR1 and CDR2 (germline): MDHEN, SYDVKM. The CDR3 bases are TGTGCCAGCAGTCCGACTAGCGGGGTGAGGGAGCAGTTCTTC. It encodes CASSPTSGVREQFF. Together with reference TRBV28 and TRBJ2-1, the CDR3 gives the full variable domain: DVKVTQSSRYLVKRTGEKVFLECVQDMDHENMFWYRQDPGLGLRLIYFSYDVKMKEKGDIPEGYSVSREKKERFSLILESASTNQTSMYLCASSPTSGVREQFFGPGTRLTVL.

The genes are TRBV7-2 and TRBJ2-2, with 7 bases fitting TRBD2. The germline gives CDR1 SGHTA, CDR2 FQGNSA. Trimming cost V 2 bases and J 3 bases; bases outside gene matches: 6. The CDR3 totals 16 residues. In DNA form, the CDR3 reads TGTGCCAGCAGCTTATCGGGCGGGAGTCACACCGGGGAGCTGTTTTTT. Encoded protein: CASSLSGGSHTGELFF.

The V call is TRBV2, the J call TRBJ2-3; a possible D gene is TRBD1 (6 bases). V gave up 7 bases and J gave up 3 bases, with 11 bases separating them. This CDR3 region has 13 residues. CDR1 is SNHLY and CDR2 is FYNNEI in the germline V gene. The CDR3 DNA reads TGTGCCAGCAACAGGGATCCAACAGATACGCAGTATTTT. Amino acid sequence: CASNRDPTDTQYF.